These 14 T cell receptor beta chains were all obtained from the same sample, sequenced in a study of blood T cell repertoires in COVID-19 (dated by TCRdb to about 2020). The method behind the library was the immunoSEQ multiplex PCR assay. In TCRdb, the immuneACCESS table is reduced to in-frame sequences with V and J assigned. These tables do not hold every clone; where another copy was compared, an unresolved V gene accounts for under half, and the others remain unexplained. The sample profile shows around 78,000 clones; 75% to 90% of them were found once. The top ten clonotypes cover 25% to 30% of the sample. The sequencing input was peripheral blood. The receptors stem from a man over 45 with active or convalescent COVID-19.

J is TRBJ1-6 and V is TRBV4-3; TRBD1 is a possible D gene (5 bases). With 0 bases removed from V and 10 bases from J, the gap between germline ends came to 16 bases. Germline loops: CDR1 LGHNA, CDR2 YSLEER. The CDR3 totals 16 residues. The CDR3 nucleotides read TGCGCCAGCAGCCAAGATTTAGGTGTCCCAGGGTCACCCCTCCACTTT. Translated, it gives CASSQDLGVPGSPLHF.

The rearrangement joins TRBV5-6 to TRBJ2-3, with a tentative D call TRBD2 (6 bases). Trimming cost V 0 bases and J 2 bases, with 7 bases left between them. The CDR3 consists of 14 residues. CDR1 is SGHDT, CDR2 YYEEEE, per germline. Here the CDR3 reads CASSLGTTTDTQYF. The CDR3 coding sequence is TGTGCCAGCAGCTTGGGGACTACCACAGATACGCAGTATTTT.

J is TRBJ2-7 and V is TRBV7-9; tentatively, D is TRBD2 (5 bases). V was shortened by 0 bases and J by 2 bases, with 8 bases between the two germline ends. Germline CDR1 reads SEHNR; CDR2 reads FQNEAQ (reference sequence). CDR3 length equals 14 residues. Here the CDR3 reads CASSLAGDTYEQYF. The DNA for the CDR3 is TGTGCCAGCAGCTTAGCGGGAGACACCTACGAGCAGTACTTC. Filled out from reference TRBV7-9 and TRBJ2-7, the complete variable domain reads DTGVSQNPRHKITKRGQNVTFRCDPISEHNRLYWYRQTLGQGPEFLTYFQNEAQLEKSRLLSDRFSAERPKGSFSTLEIQRTEQGDSAMYLCASSLAGDTYEQYFGPGTRLTVT.

The CDR3 spells CSGADTTEREKLFF. CDR3 DNA sequence: TGCAGCGGGGCAGACACTACCGAGCGGGAAAAACTGTTTTTT. The V call is TRBV29-1, the J call TRBJ1-4; D is unresolved. This CDR3 has 14 residues. Germline assignment: CDR1 SQVTM and CDR2 ANQGSEA. V was shortened by 7 bases and J by 8 bases, with 20 bases between the two germline ends.

The chain links TRBV14 to TRBJ2-1; 10 positions match TRBD2. The CDR3 extends over 14 amino acids. From germline, CDR1 is SGHDN and CDR2 FVKESK. Losses at the gene ends were 4 bases for V and 7 bases for J; bases not matched to a gene: 4. The CDR3 loop is CASSPGLALNEQFF. CDR3 nucleotide sequence: TGTGCCAGCAGCCCGGGACTAGCGCTGAATGAGCAGTTCTTC.

The chain links TRBV5-1 to TRBJ2-1, with D possibly being TRBD1 (5 bases). This CDR3 region has 15 residues. The germline gives CDR1 SGHRS, CDR2 YFSETQ. Trimming removed 0 bases at V and 8 bases at J, with 15 bases between. DNA of the CDR3: TGCGCCAGCAGCTTGGGGGCAGCATGGGGCGATGAGCAGTTCTTC. Protein product: CASSLGAAWGDEQFF.

The V call is TRBV7-2, the J call TRBJ2-3; unclear D gene. With 2 bases removed from V and 2 bases from J, the gap between germline ends came to 14 bases. CDR1 is SGHTA and CDR2 is FQGNSA in the germline V gene. The CDR3 length is 16 residues. The CDR3 bases are TGTGCCAGCAGCTTAATTGGCGGCCTATACACAGATACGCAGTATTTT. Its protein is CASSLIGGLYTDTQYF.

The chain is built from TRBV7-2 and TRBJ1-6; TRBD1 might be the D (6 bases). V lost 6 bases, J lost 8 bases, and 14 bases lay in between. This CDR3 is built from 14 residues. CDR1 is SGHTA and CDR2 is FQGNSA in the germline V gene. CDR3 coding DNA: TGTGCCAGCAGTCACAGGGTTTGGCATTCACCCCTCCACTTT. Protein sequence: CASSHRVWHSPLHF. Variable domain in full (rest from reference TRBV7-2 and TRBJ1-6): GAGVSQSPSNKVTEKGKDVELRCDPISGHTALYWYRQSLGQGLEFLIYFQGNSAPDKSGLPSDRFSAERTGGSVSTLTIQRTQQEDSAVYLCASSHRVWHSPLHFGNGTRLTVT.

This clone appeared once. The V gene is TRBV2, the J gene TRBJ2-7, with D tentatively TRBD2 (5 bases). The CDR3 length is 12 residues. The germline V and J ends were trimmed by 4 bases and 7 bases, with 11 bases remaining between them. The germline V gene encodes CDR1 SNHLY and CDR2 FYNNEI. CDR3 in DNA: TGTGCCAGCAGTGGGGGTCGAGGGGAGCAGTACTTC. Translation: CASSGGRGEQYF.

The sample holds a few counts of this clone. The chain joins TRBV6-2 or TRBV6-3 to TRBJ1-4, with TRBD1 matching over 8 bases. The CDR3 is made up of 17 amino acids. Trimming at V came to 6 bases and at J to 7 bases, leaving 16 bases not matched to a gene. The germline gives CDR1 MNHEY, CDR2 SVGEGT. The CDR3 loop reads CASSSQGATKGSEKLFF. CDR3 nucleotide sequence: TGTGCCAGCAGCTCCCAGGGGGCCACGAAAGGGAGTGAAAAACTGTTTTTT.

A few counts support this clone. V usage is TRBV15 and J usage is TRBJ2-3; tentative D call: TRBD2 (6 bases). CDR1 is LNHNV and CDR2 is YYDKDF in the germline V gene (reference sequence). The V and J ends lost 8 bases and 2 bases respectively, with 11 bases between them. The CDR3 runs to 13 residues. CDR3 amino acids: CATRPGDTDTQYF. CDR3 sequence (DNA): TGTGCCACCCGACCGGGGGACACAGATACGCAGTATTTT.

The chain employs TRBV29-1 and TRBJ2-4, with D maybe TRBD2 (5 bases). V was cut by 6 bases and J by 0 bases, with 18 bases left in between. Germline V lookup: CDR1 SQVTM, CDR2 ANQGSEA. The CDR3 has 16 residues. In DNA form, the CDR3 reads TGCAGCGTCTTAACTGTACGGGGATTAGCCAAAAACATTCAGTACTTC. It encodes CSVLTVRGLAKNIQYF.

The genes are TRBV30 and TRBJ1-1; a possible D gene is TRBD1 (5 bases). The germline gives CDR1 GTSNPN, CDR2 SVGIG (reference sequence). The CDR3 sequence is 12 residues long. The V end was cut by 4 bases, the J end by 4 bases, with 10 bases between. CDR3 sequence (DNA): TGTGCCTGGACGGGCAGGGCCACTGAAGCTTTCTTT. Translation gives CAWTGRATEAFF.

This rearrangement joins TRBV10-2 to TRBJ2-3, with 7 positions matching TRBD1. This CDR3 region has 15 residues. V was clipped by 0 bases and J by 5 bases; unmatched bases: 5. Looked up from germline, CDR1 is WSHSY and CDR2 is SAAADI. The CDR3 DNA follows: TGCGCCAGCAGTGAGTCGACAGGGCAGGGAGATACGCAGTATTTT. Protein sequence: CASSESTGQGDTQYF.